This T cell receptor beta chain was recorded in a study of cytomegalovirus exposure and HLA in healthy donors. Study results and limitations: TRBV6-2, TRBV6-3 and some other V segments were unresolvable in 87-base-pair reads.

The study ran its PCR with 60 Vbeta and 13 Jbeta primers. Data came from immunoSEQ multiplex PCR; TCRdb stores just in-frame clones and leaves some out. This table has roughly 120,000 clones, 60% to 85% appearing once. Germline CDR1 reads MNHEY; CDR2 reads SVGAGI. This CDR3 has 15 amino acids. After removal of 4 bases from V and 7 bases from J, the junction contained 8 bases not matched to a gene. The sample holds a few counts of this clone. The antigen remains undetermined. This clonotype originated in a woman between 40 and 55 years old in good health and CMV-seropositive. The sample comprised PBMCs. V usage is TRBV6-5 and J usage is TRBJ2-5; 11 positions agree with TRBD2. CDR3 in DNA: TGTGCCAGCAGTTCAGTAGCGGGGGGGCCCCGGACCCAGTACTTC. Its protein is CASSSVAGGPRTQYF.